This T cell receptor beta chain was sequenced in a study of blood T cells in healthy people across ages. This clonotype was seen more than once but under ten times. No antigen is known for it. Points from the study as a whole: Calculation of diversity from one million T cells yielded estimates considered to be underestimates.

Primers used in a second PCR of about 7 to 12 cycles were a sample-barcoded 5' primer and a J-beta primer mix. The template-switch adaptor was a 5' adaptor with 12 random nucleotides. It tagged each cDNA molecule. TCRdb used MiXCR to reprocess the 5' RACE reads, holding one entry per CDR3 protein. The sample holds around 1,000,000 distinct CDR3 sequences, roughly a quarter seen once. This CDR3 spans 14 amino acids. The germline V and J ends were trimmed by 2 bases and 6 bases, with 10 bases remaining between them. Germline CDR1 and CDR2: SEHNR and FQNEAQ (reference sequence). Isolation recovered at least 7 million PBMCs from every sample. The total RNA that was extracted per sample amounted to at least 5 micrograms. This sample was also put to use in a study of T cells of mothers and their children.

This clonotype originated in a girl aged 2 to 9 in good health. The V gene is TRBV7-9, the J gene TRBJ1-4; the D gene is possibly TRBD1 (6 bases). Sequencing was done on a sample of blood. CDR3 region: CASSLRTEDEKLFF. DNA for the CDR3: TGTGCCAGCAGCTTAAGGACAGAAGATGAAAAACTGTTTTTT.